What follows are 8 T cell receptor beta chains derived from one specimen sequenced in a study of identical twins. TCRdb fed the 5' RACE reads into MiXCR, producing one record per CDR3 protein. This table has about 240,000 distinct CDR3 sequences, 9.5% to 15% appearing once. These data are also associated with another study on yellow fever vaccine responses in identical twins.

The sequencing input was memory (CD45RO+) T cells sorted from blood. Receptors originate from a woman aged 18-29 years in good health.

The chain uses TRBV3-1 and TRBJ2-3; D gene uncertain. V was clipped by 5 bases and J by 2 bases, with 14 bases between them. Germline V gives CDR1 LGHDT, CDR2 YNNKEL (reference sequence). The CDR3 consists of 15 residues. CDR3: CASSKQATPTDTQYF. CDR3 nucleotide sequence: TGTGCCAGCAGCAAGCAGGCGACTCCCACAGATACGCAGTATTTT.

The V and J genes are TRBV5-6 and TRBJ2-3; a possible D gene is TRBD1 (6 bases). CDR1 and CDR2 from the germline V gene are SGHDT and YYEEEE. The length of the CDR3 is 15 residues. V was cut by 0 bases and J by 5 bases, with 13 bases left in between. The CDR3 here is CASSLVAVRGDTQYF. CDR3 bases: TGTGCCAGCAGCTTGGTTGCAGTCAGGGGAGATACGCAGTATTTT.

This clonotype was detected a few times. V gene TRBV6-1 combines with J gene TRBJ1-1, with D unclear. V was pared by 7 bases and J by 3 bases, with 15 bases between. There are 14 residues in the CDR3. Germline V gene data show CDR1 as MNHNS and CDR2 as SASEGT. The DNA of the CDR3 is TGTGCCAGCACCATTTCCCGGTTCTACACTGAAGCTTTCTTT. This gives the protein CASTISRFYTEAFF.

This clonotype was seen a few times. This chain uses TRBV9 with TRBJ1-2; D ambiguous. Germline CDR1 SGDLS, CDR2 YYNGEE. V was shortened by 3 bases and J by 0 bases, with 18 bases between the two germline ends. The CDR3 length is 17 residues. DNA for the CDR3: TGTGCCAGCAGCGCCAGACTCCATGGGGAAACTAACTATGGCTACACCTTC. Amino acids: CASSARLHGETNYGYTF.

This clonotype was observed many times. V usage is TRBV7-8 and J usage is TRBJ2-5, with no clear D. The CDR3 is 13 amino acids. Looked up from germline, CDR1 is SGHVS and CDR2 is FQNEAQ. Trimming removed 1 base at V and 5 bases at J, with 8 bases between. The chain's CDR3 is CASSLVFQETQYF. In nucleotides, the CDR3 is TGTGCCAGCAGCTTAGTATTCCAGGAGACCCAGTACTTC.

This clonotype has just a few counts. V is TRBV10-3 and J is TRBJ2-7, with 7 bases aligning to TRBD1. CDR1 ENHRY and CDR2 SYGVKD come from the germline V gene. Trimming took 6 bases from V and 5 from J; bases not matched to a gene: 4. The CDR3 runs to 12 residues. CDR3 sequence: CAIRSGTDEQYF. Here the CDR3 DNA reads TGTGCCATCAGGTCCGGGACAGACGAGCAGTACTTC.

This clonotype came up many times. The chain joins TRBV20-1 to TRBJ2-1; the match to TRBD1 covers 7 bases. Per germline, CDR1 DFQATT and CDR2 SNEGSKA (reference sequence). The CDR3 totals 16 residues. The V segment lost 5 bases and the J segment 4 bases; nucleotides outside the gene matches: 14. CDR3 sequence (DNA): TGCAGTGCTTATAACCCCGGGACAGAGAAGTACAATGAGCAGTTCTTC. It translates to CSAYNPGTEKYNEQFF.

The chain combines TRBV18 with TRBJ2-2, with 8 nucleotides matching TRBD2. Trimming removed 1 base from V and 4 bases from J; junction bases left unmatched: 8. The CDR3 runs 17 residues. Per germline, CDR1 KGHSH and CDR2 LQKENI. The CDR3 loop is CASSPRQAGASTGELFF. Written as DNA, the CDR3 is TGTGCCAGCTCACCACGACAAGCGGGGGCAAGCACCGGGGAGCTGTTTTTT. Variable domain in full (rest from reference TRBV18 and TRBJ2-2): NAGVMQNPRHLVRRRGQEARLRCSPMKGHSHVYWYRQLPEEGLKFMVYLQKENIIDESGMPKERFSAEFPKEGPSILRIQQVVRGDSAAYFCASSPRQAGASTGELFFGEGSRLTVL.